This T cell receptor beta chain was retrieved from a study of radiotherapy plus CTLA-4 blockade in lung cancer (dated by TCRdb to the late 2010s). For the wider study: Objective responses were observed in 18% of enrolled patients, and disease control was achieved in around 30%. Study-level results and caveats: After treatment with radiotherapy and ipilimumab, TCR clones that originated in tumors expanded in peripheral blood. The strongest predictors of response were reported to be early dynamic shifts in blood T cell clones along with a rise in serum interferon-beta following radiation.

CDR3 length: 16 amino acids, cysteine to phenylalanine. The kept DNA is CDR3 alone, 48 bases in frame from the first base. The germline V gene yields SGHAT for CDR1 and FQNNGV for CDR2. V sheds 1 base and J sheds 4 bases, leaving 14 bases between their ends. For this clone: The antigen it recognizes is unknown. Per-base quality was not reported, and no clone a single base away is much larger than it.

The library relied on the immunoSEQ multiplex PCR assay. Imported from immuneACCESS, the table was reduced by TCRdb to in-frame sequences with V and J called. These copies leave out some clones; in studies compared against another copy, an unresolved V gene accounts for under half, and the cause of the remainder is not known. This sample has around 40,000 clones in its table, and 75% to 90% of those were observed once. The ten most abundant clones make up about 5.8% of the sample. In this study, focal radiation therapy paired with CTLA-4 blockade (ipilimumab) was tested in patients who had chemo-refractory metastatic non-small-cell lung cancer.

The receptor was derived from a human donor with non-small cell lung cancer who had stable disease on radiotherapy plus ipilimumab. The chain joins TRBV11-2 to TRBJ2-1; 5 matching bases give a weak D call of TRBD2. The sample in question was peripheral blood, obtained from a patient treated with radiotherapy plus ipilimumab. The sequence in DNA is TGTGCCAGCAGCTTAGGGGCGGTCGGCGGGTACAATGAGCAGTTCTTC. It translates as CASSLGAVGGYNEQFF.